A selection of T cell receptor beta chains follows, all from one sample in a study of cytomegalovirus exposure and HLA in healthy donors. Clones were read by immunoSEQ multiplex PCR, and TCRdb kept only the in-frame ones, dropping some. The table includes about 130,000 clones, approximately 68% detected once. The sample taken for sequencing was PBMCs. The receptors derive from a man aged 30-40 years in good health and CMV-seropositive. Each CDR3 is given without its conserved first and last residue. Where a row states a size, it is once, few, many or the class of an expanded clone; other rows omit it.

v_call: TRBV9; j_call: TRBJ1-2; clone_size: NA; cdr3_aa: ASSPGQRFAYGYT
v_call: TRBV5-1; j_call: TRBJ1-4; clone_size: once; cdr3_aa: ASSRDRGYEKLF
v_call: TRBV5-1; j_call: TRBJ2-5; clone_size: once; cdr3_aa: ASSPSVGTGETQY
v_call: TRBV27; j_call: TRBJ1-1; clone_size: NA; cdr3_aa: ASSLSRGATEAF
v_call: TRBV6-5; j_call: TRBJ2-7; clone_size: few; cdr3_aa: ASSYEVGRPYEQY
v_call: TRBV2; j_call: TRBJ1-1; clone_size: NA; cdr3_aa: ASSEGGQPNTEAF
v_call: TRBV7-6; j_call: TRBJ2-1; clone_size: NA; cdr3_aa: ASSFSWGGSSYNEQF
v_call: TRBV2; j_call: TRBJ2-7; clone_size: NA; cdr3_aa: ASRENRELRVYEQY
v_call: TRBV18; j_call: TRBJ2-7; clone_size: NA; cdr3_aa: ASSPPGTGTGVHEQY
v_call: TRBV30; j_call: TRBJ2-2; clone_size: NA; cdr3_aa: AWSSQAGQLF
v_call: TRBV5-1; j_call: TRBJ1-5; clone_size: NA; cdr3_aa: ASSRDSPTDQPQH
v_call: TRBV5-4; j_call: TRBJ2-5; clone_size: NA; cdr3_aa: ASSSGLAGGRGQETQY
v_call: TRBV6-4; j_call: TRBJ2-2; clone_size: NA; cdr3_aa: ASSDRGQAGELF
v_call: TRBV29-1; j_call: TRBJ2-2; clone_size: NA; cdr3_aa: SVALAGQNTGELF
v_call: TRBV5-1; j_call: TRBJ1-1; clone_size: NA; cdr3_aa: ASSTQGGNTEAF
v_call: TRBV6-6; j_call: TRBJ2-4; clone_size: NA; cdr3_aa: ASSYTGQGNYIQY
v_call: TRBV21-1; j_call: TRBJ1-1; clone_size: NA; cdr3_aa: ASSKGTGVVNTEAF
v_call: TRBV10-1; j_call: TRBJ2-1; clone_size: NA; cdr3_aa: ASSGQGSRSYNEQF
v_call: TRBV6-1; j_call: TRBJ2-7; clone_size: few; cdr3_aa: ASTLLLTGVGEQY
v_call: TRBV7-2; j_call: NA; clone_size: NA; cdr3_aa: ASSLEGLTSSYEQY
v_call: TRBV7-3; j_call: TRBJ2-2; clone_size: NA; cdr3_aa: ASSFVSTGELF
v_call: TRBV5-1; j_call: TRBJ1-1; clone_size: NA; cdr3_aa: ASSGGTGGTEAF
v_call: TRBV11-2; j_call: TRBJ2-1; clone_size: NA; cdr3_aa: ASSLEVARNEQF
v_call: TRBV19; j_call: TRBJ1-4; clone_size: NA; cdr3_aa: ASKMGHRMWAELF
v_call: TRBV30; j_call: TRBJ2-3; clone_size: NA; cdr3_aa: AWSGLAGGQGRTDTQY
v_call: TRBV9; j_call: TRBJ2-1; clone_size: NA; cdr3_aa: ASSLAGGPSDEQF
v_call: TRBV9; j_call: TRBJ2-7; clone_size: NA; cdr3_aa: ASSASLEIYEQY
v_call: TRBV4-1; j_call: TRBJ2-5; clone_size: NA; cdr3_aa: ASSQDPRIETQY
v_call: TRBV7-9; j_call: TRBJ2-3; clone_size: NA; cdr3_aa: ASSLESGVTQY
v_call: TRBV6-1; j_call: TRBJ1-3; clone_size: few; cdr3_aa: ASSVERSGNTIY
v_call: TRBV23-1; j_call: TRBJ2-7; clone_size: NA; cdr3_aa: ASSQPDPTGSAYEQY
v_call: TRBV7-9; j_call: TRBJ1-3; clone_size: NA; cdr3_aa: ASSPRGVTETGNTIY
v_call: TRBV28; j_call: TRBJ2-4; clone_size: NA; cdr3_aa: ASSPWDTGRGY
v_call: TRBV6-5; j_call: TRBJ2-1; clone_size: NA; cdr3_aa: ASTTDRGFDNEQF
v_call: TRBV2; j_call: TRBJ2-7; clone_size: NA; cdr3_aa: ASRSTSGMYEQY
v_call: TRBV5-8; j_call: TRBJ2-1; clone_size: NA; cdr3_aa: ASSLGGSSGPF
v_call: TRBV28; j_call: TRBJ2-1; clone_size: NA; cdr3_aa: ASSWTGYWF
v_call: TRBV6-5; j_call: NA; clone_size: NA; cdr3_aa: ASSYGTGDNYEQY
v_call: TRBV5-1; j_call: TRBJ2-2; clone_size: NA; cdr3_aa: ASSQGSAGELF
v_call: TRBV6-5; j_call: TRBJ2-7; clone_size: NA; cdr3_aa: ASSYLREGPYEQY